This T cell receptor beta chain was recovered during a study of graft-versus-host responses after intestinal transplantation. TCRdb's table, derived via immunoSEQ multiplex PCR, lists solely in-frame clones and lacks some. The sample contains around 110,000 clones, about nine tenths of which appear only once. V lost 6 bases, J lost 2 bases, and 8 bases stayed unmatched. Germline CDR1 is SNHLY and CDR2 is FYNNEI. The CDR3 has 17 residues. Comments on this clone: Its antigen remains unidentified.

Study-level findings and limits: Clonal ratios of graft-versus-host to host-versus-graft in allografts were high for patients exhibiting graft-donor T cell macrochimerism.

V and J are TRBV2 and TRBJ1-4, with 11 bases matching TRBD1. The sequencing used unstimulated CD4+ T cells sorted from spleen or lymph node cells, collected before intestinal transplant. The receptor's source is a human donor who received an intestinal transplant. The CDR3 is CASRYRTGGATNEKLFF. The CDR3 DNA reads TGTGCCAGCAGATATAGGACAGGGGGCGCGACTAATGAAAAACTGTTTTTT.